The sequence of this T cell receptor beta chain was determined in a study of shared clonotypes between healthy human individuals. Germline V gene sequence: CDR1 MNHEY, CDR2 SMNVEV (reference sequence). Trimming cost V 4 bases and J 4 bases; bases outside gene matches: 6. This CDR3 comprises 16 residues. Points on this clone: Antigen unknown.

General study points: Compared with memory subsets, naive subsets generally had larger estimated richness. Sequencing depth was predicted to influence how clonotypes are shared among donors. Researchers sampled only blood; tissue repertoires likely differ.

The repertoire was sequenced with immunoSEQ multiplex PCR; TCRdb's copy has only in-frame clones and lacks some. The table includes about 2 million clones, over 85% detected once. The rearrangement links TRBV27 to TRBJ2-2; 10 nucleotides align to TRBD1. This TCR was recovered from a man aged 18 to 29 in good health. The sequenced material came from naive CD4+ T cells sorted from blood. Noted subset: CD45RA+ positively selected. The CDR3 DNA reads as TGTGCCAGCAGTTCGGGACAGGGGTTCATCACCGGGGAGCTGTTTTTT. Protein product: CASSSGQGFITGELFF.